Included here is one T cell receptor (beta chain) sequence, with context. There are 15 residues in the CDR3. CDR1 SEHNR and CDR2 FQNEAQ come from the germline V gene (reference sequence). Trimming took 6 bases from V and 2 from J; bases not matched to a gene: 8. It was with 60 Vbeta and 13 Jbeta primers that the PCR ran. The table came from immunoSEQ multiplex PCR; TCRdb's copy has only in-frame clones and leaves some out. In the table there are more than 90,000 clones, about two thirds of which are singletons. The sample belongs to a study of cytomegalovirus exposure and HLA in healthy donors. The V gene is TRBV7-9, the J gene TRBJ1-2, with 8 bases aligning to TRBD1. The receptor's source is a man over 45 in good health and CMV-seronegative. The sample taken for sequencing was PBMCs. The CDR3 is CASSYRGDTNYGYTF. Here the CDR3 DNA reads TGTGCCAGCAGTTACAGGGGGGATACGAACTATGGCTACACCTTC.